The clone carrying this T cell receptor beta chain was seen a few times. What it binds is not known. Different DNA sequences within this sample yield the same CDR3. This specimen comes from a study of CD8+ T cells in alopecia areata. Overall study context: Treatment comprised oral tofacitinib, 5 to 10 mg twice daily, in treated patients.

Overall study results and limits: Researchers report lesional scalp, most notably alopecia totalis/universalis, outstripped normal scalp in clonality.

The investigators collected lesional scalp punch biopsies and peripheral blood from alopecia areata patients. Cell sorting on a FACSAria was used to separate CD4+ and CD8+ T cells from the PBMCs. V was clipped by 2 bases and J by 0 bases, with 7 bases between them. CDR3 length: 13 residues. Germline V gene sequence: CDR1 SQVTM, CDR2 ANQGSEA. Reverse transcription of extracted RNA yielded cDNA, which provided the sequencing template. Generated by immunoSEQ multiplex PCR, the TCRdb table keeps only in-frame clones and is missing some. The sample has 120,000 or so clones, roughly two fifths seen once. Sequencing input: CD4+ T cells sorted from blood. The chain links TRBV29-1 to TRBJ1-1; D is unclear. This TCR was sampled from a human donor with alopecia areata. CDR3 residues: CSVERTVNTEAFF. The CDR3, as DNA: TGCAGCGTTGAAAGGACGGTGAACACTGAAGCTTTCTTT. The complete variable domain, with remaining parts taken from reference TRBV29-1 and TRBJ1-1, reads SAVISQKPSRDICQRGTSLTIQCQVDSQVTMMFWYRQQPGQSLTLIATANQGSEATYESGFVIDKFPISRPNLTFSTLTVSNMSPEDSSIYLCSVERTVNTEAFFGQGTRLTVV.